This T cell receptor (beta chain) emerged from a study of blood T cell repertoires in COVID-19. Study-wide background: COVID-19 samples collected from the United States, Italy and Spain covered acute and convalescent phases. Sample material is recorded as cDNA or gDNA derived from T cells, B-cell-depleted T cells, or PBMCs.

Germline values: CDR1 MNHEY, CDR2 SMNVEV (reference sequence). The CDR3 consists of 15 residues. V lost 7 bases and J lost 2, with 17 bases in between. Original processing notes: The assay estimated nucleated cells by amplifying reference gene primers. TCRdb's copy holds only in-frame clones and misses some; the assay was immunoSEQ multiplex PCR. The V and J calls and clone size come from that table; D and trimming were worked out from the DNA. The table has 300,000 to 400,000 clones, 91% seen once. Sequencing was performed on peripheral blood. This chain joins TRBV27 and TRBJ1-2; the D is unclear. The sequence was collected from a woman aged 18-29 years who had recovered from COVID-19. The CDR3 spells CASTAQAGRNYGYTF. The CDR3 nucleotides are TGTGCCAGCACCGCCCAGGCGGGCAGGAACTATGGCTACACCTTC.